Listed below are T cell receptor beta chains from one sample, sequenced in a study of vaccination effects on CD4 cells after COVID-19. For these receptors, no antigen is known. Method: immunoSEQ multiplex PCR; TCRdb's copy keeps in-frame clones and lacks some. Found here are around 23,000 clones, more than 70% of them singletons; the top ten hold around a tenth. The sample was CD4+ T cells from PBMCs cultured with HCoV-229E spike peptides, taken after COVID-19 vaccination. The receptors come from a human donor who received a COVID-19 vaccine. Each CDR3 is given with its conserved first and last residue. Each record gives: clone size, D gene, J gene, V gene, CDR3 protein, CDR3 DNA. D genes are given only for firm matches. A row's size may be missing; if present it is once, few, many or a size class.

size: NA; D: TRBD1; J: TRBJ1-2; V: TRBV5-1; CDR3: CASSLASGGDYGYTF; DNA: TGCGCCAGCAGCTTGGCCTCAGGGGGCGACTATGGCTACACCTTC
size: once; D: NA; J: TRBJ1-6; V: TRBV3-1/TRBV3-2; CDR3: CASSQMRDSPLHF; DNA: TGTGCCAGCAGCCAGATGAGGGATTCACCCCTCCACTTT
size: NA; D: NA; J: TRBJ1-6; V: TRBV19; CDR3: CASSIGGTTYNSPLHF; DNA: TGTGCCAGTAGTATTGGGGGAACTACCTATAATTCACCCCTCCACTTT
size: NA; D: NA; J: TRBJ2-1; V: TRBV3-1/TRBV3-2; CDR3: CASSSIGDEQFF; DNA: TGTGCCAGCAGCTCAATCGGGGATGAGCAGTTCTTC
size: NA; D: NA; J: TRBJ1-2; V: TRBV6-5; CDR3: CASSVTGNYGYTF; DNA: TGTGCCAGCAGCGTCACAGGGAACTATGGCTACACCTTC
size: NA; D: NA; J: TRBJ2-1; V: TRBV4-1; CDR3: CASRDHSAGNEQFF; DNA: TGCGCCAGCAGAGACCACAGTGCGGGCAATGAGCAGTTCTTC
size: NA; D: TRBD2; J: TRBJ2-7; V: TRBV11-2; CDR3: CASSNPGTSAEQYF; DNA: TGTGCCAGCAGCAACCCCGGGACTAGCGCGGAGCAGTACTTC
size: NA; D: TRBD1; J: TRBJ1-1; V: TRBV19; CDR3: CASSRTGSLGTEAFF; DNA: TGTGCCAGTAGTAGGACAGGGTCATTGGGCACTGAAGCTTTCTTT
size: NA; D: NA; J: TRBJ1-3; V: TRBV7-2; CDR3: CASSLHSSGNTIYF; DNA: TGTGCCAGCAGCTTACACAGCTCTGGAAACACCATATATTTT
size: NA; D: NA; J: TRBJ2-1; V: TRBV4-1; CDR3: CASRFDPRRPGYNEQFF; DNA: TGCGCCAGCAGGTTCGACCCTCGCCGGCCCGGCTACAATGAGCAGTTCTTC
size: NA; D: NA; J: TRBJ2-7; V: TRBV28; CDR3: CASSFLDSAYSYEQYF; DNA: TGTGCCAGCAGTTTCTTGGACAGCGCCTACTCCTACGAGCAGTACTTC
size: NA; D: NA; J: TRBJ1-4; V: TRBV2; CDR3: CASSPPGSRYNEKLFF; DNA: TGTGCCAGCAGCCCCCCTGGCAGCCGTTATAATGAAAAACTGTTTTTT
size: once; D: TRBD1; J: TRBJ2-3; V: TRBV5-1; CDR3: CASSRQTGASTDTQYF; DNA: TGCGCCAGCAGCCGACAGACAGGGGCTAGCACAGATACGCAGTATTTT
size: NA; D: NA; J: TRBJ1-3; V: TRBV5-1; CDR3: CASSLGQARIFSGNTIYF; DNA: TGCGCCAGCAGCTTGGGGCAGGCGCGCATCTTCTCTGGAAACACCATATATTTT
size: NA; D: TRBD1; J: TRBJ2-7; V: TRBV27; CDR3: CASSLSRTGIWDSSYEQYF; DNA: TGTGCCAGCAGTTTATCGAGGACAGGGATTTGGGATTCCTCCTACGAGCAGTACTTC
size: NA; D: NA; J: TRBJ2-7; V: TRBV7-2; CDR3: CASSLSMLEQYF; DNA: TGTGCCAGCAGCTTAAGCATGCTCGAGCAGTACTTC
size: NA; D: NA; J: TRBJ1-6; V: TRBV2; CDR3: CASERHNSPLHF; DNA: TGTGCCAGCGAACGGCATAATTCACCCCTCCACTTT
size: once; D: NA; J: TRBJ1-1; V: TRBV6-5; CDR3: CASSGRRESTEAFF; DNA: TGTGCCAGCAGCGGTCGGAGGGAAAGTACTGAAGCTTTCTTT
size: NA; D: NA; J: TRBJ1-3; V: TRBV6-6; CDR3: CASTGRQSGNTIYF; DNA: TGTGCCAGCACCGGGAGGCAGAGTGGAAACACCATATATTTT
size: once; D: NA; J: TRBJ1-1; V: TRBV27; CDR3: CASSSPTLMNTEAFF; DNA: TGTGCCAGCAGTTCACCAACACTCATGAACACTGAAGCTTTCTTT
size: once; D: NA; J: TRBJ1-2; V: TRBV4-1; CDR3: CASSQGFLNPDGYTF; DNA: TGCGCCAGCAGCCAAGGTTTCCTTAACCCCGATGGCTACACCTTC
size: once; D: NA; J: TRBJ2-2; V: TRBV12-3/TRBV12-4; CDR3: CASSRGAPGELFF; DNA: TGTGCCAGCAGCCGGGGAGCCCCCGGGGAGCTGTTTTTT
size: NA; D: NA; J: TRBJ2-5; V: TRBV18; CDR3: CASTRDTEETQYF; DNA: TGTGCCAGTACTCGGGACACCGAAGAGACCCAGTACTTC
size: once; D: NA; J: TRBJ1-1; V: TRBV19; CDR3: CASRLTGNTEAFF; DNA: TGTGCCAGTAGACTGACAGGGAACACTGAAGCTTTCTTT
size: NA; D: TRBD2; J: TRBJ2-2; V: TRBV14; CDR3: CASSTGAGITGELFF; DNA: TGTGCCAGCAGCACAGGAGCGGGGATCACCGGGGAGCTGTTTTTT
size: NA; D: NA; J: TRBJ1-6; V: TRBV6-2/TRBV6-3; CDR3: CASSPLNRRGNSPLHF; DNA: TGTGCCAGCAGTCCGTTGAACCGGAGGGGTAATTCACCCCTCCACTTT
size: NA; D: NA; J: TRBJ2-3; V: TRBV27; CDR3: CASSLGDTQYF; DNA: TGTGCCAGCAGTCTCGGGGATACGCAGTATTTT
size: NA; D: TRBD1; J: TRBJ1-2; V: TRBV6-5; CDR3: CASKMTGAYGYTF; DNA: TGTGCCAGCAAAATGACAGGGGCCTATGGCTACACCTTC
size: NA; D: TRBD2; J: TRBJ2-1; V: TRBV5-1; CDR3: CASSGGGGAGTYNEQFF; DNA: TGCGCCAGCAGCGGTGGCGGGGGGGCAGGGACCTACAATGAGCAGTTCTTC
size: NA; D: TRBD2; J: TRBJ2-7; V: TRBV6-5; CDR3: CASSWTSGEYEQYF; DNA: TGTGCCAGCAGCTGGACTAGCGGGGAATACGAGCAGTACTTC
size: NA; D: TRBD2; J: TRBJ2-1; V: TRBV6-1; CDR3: CASSKAGDYNEQFF; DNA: TGTGCCAGCAGTAAAGCGGGGGATTACAATGAGCAGTTCTTC
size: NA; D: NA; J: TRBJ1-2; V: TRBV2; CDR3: CASSTTASGYTF; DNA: TGTGCCAGCAGTACTACAGCGAGCGGCTACACCTTC
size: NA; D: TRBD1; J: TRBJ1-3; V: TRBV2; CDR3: CASREGQGTTGNTIYF; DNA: TGTGCCAGCAGAGAGGGACAGGGAACTACTGGAAACACCATATATTTT
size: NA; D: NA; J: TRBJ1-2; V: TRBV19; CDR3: CASSIVPSNYGYTF; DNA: TGTGCCAGTAGTATCGTTCCCAGTAACTATGGCTACACCTTC
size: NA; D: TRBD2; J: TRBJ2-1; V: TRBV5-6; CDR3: CASIRAGGGNEQFF; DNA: TGTGCCAGCATCCGAGCGGGAGGTGGTAATGAGCAGTTCTTC
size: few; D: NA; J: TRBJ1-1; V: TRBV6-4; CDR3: CASSAEENTEAFF; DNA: TGTGCCAGCAGTGCAGAGGAGAACACTGAAGCTTTCTTT
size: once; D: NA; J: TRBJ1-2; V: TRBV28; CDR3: CASSGRTDFYGYTF; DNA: TGTGCCAGCAGTGGAAGGACGGATTTCTATGGCTACACCTTC
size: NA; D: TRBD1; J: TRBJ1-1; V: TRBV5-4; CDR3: CASSHTGQGRADTEAFF; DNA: TGTGCCAGCAGCCACACTGGACAGGGGAGAGCGGACACTGAAGCTTTCTTT
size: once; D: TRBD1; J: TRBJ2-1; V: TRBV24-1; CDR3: CATSDPGQGDNEQFF; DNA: TGTGCCACCAGTGACCCCGGACAGGGGGACAATGAGCAGTTCTTC
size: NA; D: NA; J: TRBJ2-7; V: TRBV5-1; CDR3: CASSSTYEQYF; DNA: TGCGCCAGCAGCTCGACCTACGAGCAGTACTTC